This T cell receptor beta chain was observed in a study of shared clonotypes between healthy human individuals (dated by TCRdb to about 2020). In terms of the full investigation: The cohort comprised a couple of women and a few men aged 18 to 49 years. For each donor, three plates each were used for CD4 naive and CD4 memory, two plates were used for CD8 naive, and one plate was used for CD8 memory. To estimate repertoire size and how much clonotypes are shared between individuals, the study performed deep sequencing of blood TCR repertoires from a handful of healthy adults. To increase sequencing depth and limit assay-specific biases, different laboratories used diverse techniques to prepare libraries and sequence TCR repertoires. Per donor, leukapheresis produced somewhere between about 0.94 and 9.5 billion PBMCs. On the study overall, not on this receptor specifically: Incomplete sequencing was indicated by rarefaction of sorted-subset datasets, despite the large sequencing depth. Naive subsets generally had larger estimated clonotype richness than memory subsets did. Compared with non-shared clonotypes, the clonotypes found in all four sorted-subset donors had higher generation probabilities. Because the study included a small number of donors, the genetic and exposure-history diversity represented was limited. Across a handful of donors, approximately 5% of naive CD4, more than 3% of naive CD8, 2.3% of memory CD4, and approximately 0.42% of memory CD8 clonotypes were shared. Based on pairwise subsampling, the degree of clonotype sharing among donors was expected to be affected by sequencing depth. Sampling was limited to blood, and TCR repertoires in tissue likely differ from TCR repertoires in blood.

Using the deep immunoSEQ assay, multiplex PCR amplified TCR CDR3 regions from genomic DNA. Extracted genomic DNA from each cell subset was distributed evenly across all wells of several immunoSEQ 96-well plates, and each plate was treated as a replicate. For sorted subsets, approximately 200 ng of genomic DNA, equivalent to 30,000 or so T cell genomes, went into each replicate PCR. Purified libraries were quantified with a Qubit 3.0 fluorometer, sized on a Bioanalyzer 2100, and re-quantified with the KAPA Library Quantification kit. Each immunoSEQ 96-well plate was sequenced on its own single-read 150-cycle Illumina NextSeq 550 flow cell. The paper's data handling went like this. Because the immunoSEQ output included only junctional sequences and no quality scores, the filtering could not be the same as the filtering used for full-length reads. Sequences were annotated with PyIR, a Python wrapper for IgBLAST v1.9, using IMGT germline references to assign V/J genes and CDR3. Reads were filtered out if the reads had weak V/J assignments (E-value above 1e-6), no CDR3, stop codons, out-of-frame junctions, or ambiguous translated residues. V3J clonotypes were defined as sequences sharing the same inferred V gene, J gene, and CDR3 amino acid sequence. To compute the percentage overlap between repertoires, the number of shared unique clonotypes was divided by the size of the smaller repertoire. Richness of each repertoire was evaluated using RTK rarefaction, the Chao1 estimator, and Recon v2.1 estimates of unobserved clonotypes. For all TCRbeta clonotypes obtained by the gDNA method from several donors, generation probabilities were computed with OLGA. TCRdb limited this immuneACCESS table to in-frame rearrangements with V and J called. A share of clones is missing; checked studies link under half to unresolved V genes, and the rest is unexplained. V, J and clone size are those of that table, while D and trimming were read from the DNA. Within this sample are some 1,900,000 clones, with about 95% of them counted one time only. In total, the top ten clones hold around 1% of the sample.

The CDR3 holds 16 amino acids from the cysteine to the phenylalanine. Here the CDR3 DNA is all that survives: 48 bases in frame from base 1. The germline V gene encodes CDR1 LGHNA and CDR2 YSLEER. Deletion took 1 base off V and 0 bases off J, with a span of 13 bases between the germline ends. A remark on this clone: The clone's antigen remains unknown. Nothing much larger sits one base from this clone, and base qualities are not available.

For the CD8 naive samples, CD45RO-negative cells were positively selected for CCR7, yielding a CD45RA+CCR7+ population from which TemRA cells were excluded. Healthy HIV-negative adults with no recently reported acute infections or vaccinations were included as donors. All donors were Caucasian adults living in Nashville, Tennessee, USA. Blood was obtained by leukapheresis, after which PBMCs were separated by Ficoll-Histopaque density gradient centrifugation and cryopreserved in liquid nitrogen vapor phase. Purity and quantity of every magnetically sorted T cell population were checked by analytical flow cytometry. Each sorted fraction had its genomic DNA isolated and then quantified by UV absorbance on a Nanodrop 2000c.

The receptor chain draws on TRBV4-3 and TRBJ2-7; no D segment can be confidently identified. Material for sequencing was naive CD8+ T cells sorted from blood. This specimen's cell subset or site label, interpreted: CD45RA+CCR7+. This sequence originates from a young man in good health. The CDR3 here reads CASSQVAGATSYEQYF. In nucleotide form, the sequence is TGCGCCAGCAGCCAAGTTGCAGGCGCGACCTCCTACGAGCAGTACTTC.